This T cell receptor beta chain appears in the sequencing data of a study of T cell responses to AZD1222 COVID-19 vaccine. Study results and caveats: The sample set comprised mostly white British donors with more females, and clonal diversity was possibly underestimated. In all cases, repertoires were sampled only after the peak T cell response.

The germline V gene encodes CDR1 SQVTM and CDR2 ANQGSEA. V trimming: 1 base; J trimming: 5 bases; junction bases outside the gene matches: 7. The CDR3 runs 14 residues. Using immunoSEQ multiplex PCR, the repertoire was profiled, and TCRdb retains in-frame clones only, with some absent. The table records about 150,000 clones, 87% of them present only once. About this clone itself: Antigen unknown.

This TCR was sampled from an adult in good health. Sequenced here: peripheral blood, sampled on day 0 of AZD1222 vaccination. The chain links TRBV29-1 to TRBJ1-2; TRBD1 agrees at 7 bases. CDR3 in DNA: TGCAGCGTTGAAGGCGGGACAGCGGGTTATGGCTACACCTTC. This codes for CSVEGGTAGYGYTF. The full variable domain, rest sourced from reference TRBV29-1 and TRBJ1-2, is SAVISQKPSRDICQRGTSLTIQCQVDSQVTMMFWYRQQPGQSLTLIATANQGSEATYESGFVIDKFPISRPNLTFSTLTVSNMSPEDSSIYLCSVEGGTAGYGYTFGSGTRLTVV.